The present T cell receptor beta chain was sequenced within a study of blood T cell repertoires in COVID-19. Trimming cost V 9 bases and J 8 bases; bases outside gene matches: 7. Germline V gene sequence: CDR1 KGHDR, CDR2 SFDVKD. The CDR3 length is 12 residues. Assay used: immunoSEQ multiplex PCR; TCRdb lists only in-frame clones, some missing. The table has around 210,000 clones, about 85% seen once. The chain carries TRBV24-1 and TRBJ1-2; 8 bases are a match to TRBD1. Sample: peripheral blood. This sequence was found in a man aged 60 to 69 with COVID-19, enrolled during active disease. CDR3 coding DNA: TGTGCCACCCAAGGACAGGGAGGAGGCTACACCTTC. Amino acids: CATQGQGGGYTF.